Detailed here is one T cell receptor beta chain. The antigen is unknown. This sample was taken from a study of shared clonotypes between healthy human individuals. Points from the study as a whole: Sequencing depth was expected to influence donor clonotype sharing.

The CDR3 loop spans 15 amino acids. From germline, CDR1 is SGHDN and CDR2 FVKESK. The junction had 2 bases not matched to a gene; V was cut back by 0 bases and J by 1 base. The assay was immunoSEQ multiplex PCR, and TCRdb's table has in-frame clones only and misses some. The profile shows around 1,000,000 clones, around 77% of them singletons. This chain joins TRBV14 and TRBJ1-1; 7 positions agree with TRBD1. Sequencing was performed on memory CD4+ T cells from PBMCs. Subset noted: CD45RA-negative fraction. The receptor's source is a man aged 18 to 29 in good health. Some clones in this sample may be carry-over from other donors' samples. Here the CDR3 reads CASSQEYRGNTEAFF. The CDR3 bases are TGTGCCAGCAGCCAAGAGTACAGGGGGAACACTGAAGCTTTCTTT.